The sample holds a few counts of the clone carrying this T cell receptor beta chain. The sample comes from a study of blood T cells in healthy people across ages. About the research overall: For every two T cells, template switching captured about one barcoded beta molecule.

J lost 6 bases, V lost 6 bases, and 4 bases had no gene match. This CDR3 is built from 14 residues. With a J-beta primer mix and a sample-barcoded 5' primer, a second PCR ran roughly 6 to 11 cycles. TCRdb passed the 5' RACE reads through MiXCR, listing each CDR3 protein once. The sample lists fewer than 2 million distinct CDR3 sequences; approximately 39% were seen once. V is TRBV12-3 or TRBV12-4 and J is TRBJ1-4, with 10 bases identical to TRBD1. Specimen: blood. This sequence originates from a human donor in good health. The CDR3 reads CASRSGTGDEKLFF. The CDR3 nucleotides read TGTGCCAGCAGATCCGGGACAGGGGATGAAAAACTGTTTTTT.